Listed here are 20 T cell receptor beta chains from one sample, sequenced in a study of graft-versus-host responses after intestinal transplantation. Clones were sequenced by immunoSEQ multiplex PCR, and TCRdb holds only the in-frame ones, with some missing. The table has 13,000 to 15,000 clones, approximately 80% seen once. Processed graft tissue released its intraepithelial and lamina propria lymphocytes. Sequencing used ileum tissue, obtained roughly 26 days after intestinal transplant. These TCRs come from a human patient who received an intestinal transplant, so some T cells may come from the graft donor.

V and J are TRBV15 and TRBJ2-2, with 12 bases aligning to TRBD1. From germline, CDR1 is LNHNV and CDR2 YYDKDF (reference sequence). This CDR3 spans 17 amino acids. J gave up 7 bases and V 2 bases, and 8 bases lay outside the gene matches. CDR3 sequence: CATSRYRDRGPDGELFF. The CDR3 DNA is TGTGCCACCAGCAGATACCGGGACAGGGGGCCTGACGGGGAGCTGTTTTTT.

V is TRBV10-3 and J is TRBJ1-5; weak D call: TRBD1 (6 bases). V was trimmed by 0 bases and J by 5 bases, leaving 14 bases between them. In germline, CDR1 is ENHRY, CDR2 SYGVKD. The CDR3 spans 16 residues. The CDR3 DNA sequence: TGTGCCATCAGTGAGTCGACGGCAGGGGACCATCAGCCCCAGCATTTT. Encoded protein: CAISESTAGDHQPQHF.

This rearrangement joins TRBV11-2 to TRBJ1-6; D gene uncertain. Deletions cut 1 base from V and 0 bases from J, with 4 bases between. In germline, CDR1 is SGHAT, CDR2 FQNNGV. The CDR3 is made up of 15 amino acids. The DNA for the CDR3 is TGTGCCAGCAGCTTAGCGGGCTCCTATAATTCACCCCTCCACTTT. Its protein product is CASSLAGSYNSPLHF.

The chain couples TRBV27 to TRBJ1-2, with a tentative D call TRBD1 (5 bases). Looked up from germline, CDR1 is MNHEY and CDR2 is SMNVEV (reference sequence). CDR3 length equals 15 residues. V lost 2 bases to trimming and J lost 8 bases, with 18 bases between them. The CDR3 DNA follows: TGTGCCAGCAGTTTAATGACCCAGGGTTGGGAAGGCTACACCTTC. Amino acid sequence: CASSLMTQGWEGYTF.

This clone was seen only once. The chain employs TRBV11-2 and TRBJ2-3; 8 nucleotides match TRBD2. V lost 0 bases, J lost 2 bases, and 10 bases stayed unmatched. The CDR3 is made up of 18 amino acids. The V gene's germline CDR1 is SGHAT and CDR2 FQNNGV. As DNA, the CDR3 is TGTGCCAGCAGCTTAGATGGAGGCCTAGCGGGCCACACAGATACGCAGTATTTT. Protein: CASSLDGGLAGHTDTQYF.

Comment on this clone: The same CDR3 also results from other DNA sequences found in this sample. J is TRBJ2-2 and V is TRBV28; D unresolved. V shed 2 bases and J shed 5 bases, with 6 bases lying between them. Germline-derived CDR1 and CDR2 are MDHEN and SYDVKM. This CDR3 is 13 amino acids long. In DNA, the CDR3 is TGTGCCAGCAGTTTAACCGGTACCGGGGAGCTGTTTTTT. Its protein is CASSLTGTGELFF.

V gene TRBV15 combines with J gene TRBJ1-2; D might be TRBD1 (5 bases). Germline lookup yields CDR1 LNHNV and CDR2 YYDKDF (reference sequence). This CDR3 contains 17 residues. V lost 3 bases to trimming and J lost 8 bases, with 25 bases between them. Written as DNA, the CDR3 is TGTGCCACCAGCAGGGGCGTGGAGGGGCGCAAGCAGCAGGGCTACACCTTC. Encoded protein: CATSRGVEGRKQQGYTF.

CDR3 loop: CSVETRGASDEQFF. For the CDR3, the DNA is TGCAGCGTTGAGACCCGGGGGGCTTCGGATGAGCAGTTCTTC. The genes are TRBV29-1 and TRBJ2-1; weak D call: TRBD2 (7 bases). Deletions cut 3 bases from V and 8 bases from J, with 17 bases between. This CDR3 is 14 amino acids long. CDR1 is SQVTM, CDR2 ANQGSEA, per germline.

This sequence joins TRBV13 and TRBJ1-6, with a possible D match to TRBD1 (5 bases). CDR1 is PRHDT, CDR2 FYEKMQ, per germline (reference sequence). V was shortened by 0 bases and J by 3 bases, with 15 bases between the two germline ends. The CDR3 has 18 amino acids. CDR3 sequence: CASSLGGGTQDYNSPLHF. DNA for the CDR3: TGTGCCAGCAGCTTAGGGGGAGGGACCCAGGACTATAATTCACCCCTCCACTTT.

The genes are TRBV4-2 and TRBJ2-2; TRBD2 matches at 8 bases. This CDR3 is built from 19 residues. After removal of 0 bases from V and 0 bases from J, the junction contained 9 bases not matched to a gene. The germline gives CDR1 LGHNA, CDR2 YNFKEQ. The CDR3 DNA reads as TGTGCCAGCAGCCAAGATGGAGTTAGCGGGGTCGCGAACACCGGGGAGCTGTTTTTT. This codes for CASSQDGVSGVANTGELFF.

The chain combines TRBV28 with TRBJ2-1, with 9 bases matching TRBD2. The CDR3 covers 16 residues. With 3 bases clipped from V and 2 bases from J, the junction kept 5 bases outside the gene matches. The germline V gene has CDR1 MDHEN and CDR2 SYDVKM. This CDR3 reads CASSFLTSGPYNEQFF. Written as DNA, the CDR3 is TGTGCCAGCAGTTTCCTTACTAGCGGGCCCTACAATGAGCAGTTCTTC.

CDR3 in amino acids: CASPVASGANVLTF. The CDR3 DNA reads TGTGCCAGCCCGGTAGCCTCTGGGGCCAACGTCCTGACTTTC. The chain carries TRBV7-2 and TRBJ2-6; D unclear. Germline V gene sequence: CDR1 SGHTA, CDR2 FQGNSA. Between the trimmed V and J ends, which lost 8 bases and 0 bases, there was a span of 8 bases. This CDR3 contains 14 residues.

The chain uses TRBV19 and TRBJ1-4; TRBD1 matches at 7 bases. The CDR3 is 15 residues long. V was pared by 4 bases and J by 7 bases, with 9 bases of the junction left unmatched. Germline CDR1 LNHDA, CDR2 SQIVND (reference sequence). Here the CDR3 reads CASSTQQGIREKLFF. As DNA, the CDR3 is TGTGCCAGTAGTACTCAACAGGGGATCCGTGAAAAACTGTTTTTT.

The gene calls are TRBV29-1 and TRBJ2-1; D may be TRBD2 (6 bases). The CDR3 is 15 residues long. V was clipped by 8 bases and J by 1 base, with 18 bases between them. Germline lookup yields CDR1 SQVTM and CDR2 ANQGSEA. CDR3 in DNA: TGCAGCCTAATCCCGGGGGACTGGTCCTACAATGAGCAGTTCTTC. Its protein is CSLIPGDWSYNEQFF.

V is TRBV28 and J is TRBJ1-4, with 8 bases fitting TRBD1. This CDR3 is built from 15 residues. Germline CDR1 and CDR2: MDHEN and SYDVKM. Germline trimming cut 6 bases from V and 8 bases from J; bases unmatched to any gene: 11. CDR3 protein: CASRGRQGLWEKLFF. The CDR3 nucleotides read TGTGCCAGCAGGGGGAGACAGGGGCTATGGGAAAAACTGTTTTTT.

The V gene is TRBV28, the J gene TRBJ1-1; D may be TRBD1 (5 bases). CDR1 is MDHEN and CDR2 is SYDVKM in the germline V gene. V was shortened by 8 bases and J by 5 bases, with 12 bases between the two germline ends. The CDR3 spans 12 residues. CDR3 nucleotides: TGTGCCAGCCTCAGGGTAAGGACTGAAGCTTTCTTT. Protein product: CASLRVRTEAFF.

V usage is TRBV7-9 and J usage is TRBJ1-1; D is uncertain. The length of the CDR3 is 13 residues. Per the germline V gene, CDR1 is SEHNR and CDR2 is FQNEAQ (reference sequence). V was cut by 2 bases and J by 0 bases, with 4 bases left in between. This chain's CDR3 is CASSLTLNTEAFF. DNA for the CDR3: TGTGCCAGCAGCTTAACACTGAACACTGAAGCTTTCTTT. Variable domain in full (rest from reference TRBV7-9 and TRBJ1-1): DTGVSQNPRHKITKRGQNVTFRCDPISEHNRLYWYRQTLGQGPEFLTYFQNEAQLEKSRLLSDRFSAERPKGSFSTLEIQRTEQGDSAMYLCASSLTLNTEAFFGQGTRLTVV.

The chain links TRBV6-1 to TRBJ2-3, with TRBD2 matching over 7 bases. V was clipped by 6 bases and J by 2 bases; unmatched bases: 2. Per germline, CDR1 MNHNS and CDR2 SASEGT. This CDR3 is 13 amino acids long. The CDR3 is CASRLAITDTQYF. In nucleotides, the CDR3 is TGTGCCAGCAGACTAGCGATCACAGATACGCAGTATTTT.

This sequence joins TRBV5-1 and TRBJ2-2; 8 bases fit TRBD2. Germline V gene data show CDR1 as SGHRS and CDR2 as YFSETQ. V lost 9 bases to trimming and J lost 6 bases; unmatched junction nucleotides: 10. The CDR3 sequence is 14 residues long. CDR3 amino acids: CATQTGGPAGELFF. The CDR3 DNA reads as TGCGCCACCCAGACGGGGGGGCCGGCCGGGGAGCTGTTTTTT.

Details on this clone: The sample has other DNA sequences that encode this CDR3 too. The chain links TRBV2 to TRBJ2-3; 15 bases match TRBD2. Germline lookup yields CDR1 SNHLY and CDR2 FYNNEI. The CDR3 has 16 amino acids. The V segment lost 4 bases and the J segment 6 bases; nucleotides outside the gene matches: 5. The DNA for the CDR3 is TGTGCCAGCAGTGTTGGACTAGCGGGGGGGCGGGATACGCAGTATTTT. Protein sequence: CASSVGLAGGRDTQYF.